These 25 T cell receptor beta chains were all obtained from the same sample, sequenced in a study of cytomegalovirus exposure and HLA in healthy donors (dated 2017 in TCRdb). The library came from the immunoSEQ multiplex PCR assay. The multiplex PCR relied on a mix of 60 forward primers for TCR Vbeta segments and 13 reverse primers for TCR Jbeta segments. What TCRdb holds here is the immuneACCESS table cut down to in-frame rearrangements. Part of the clones is not present; checked against another copy, under half of the missing clones reflect an unresolved V gene, and the others are unexplained. Within this sample are 250,000 or so clones, with over 90% of them counted one time only. Together, the top ten hold roughly 1.6% of the sample. The sequenced sample consisted of PBMCs. All receptors come from a girl aged 2-10 years in good health and CMV-seronegative.

The chain joins TRBV10-2 to TRBJ2-1; 7 positions agree with TRBD2. The germline CDR1 and CDR2 sequences are WSHSY and SAAADI. This CDR3 spans 14 amino acids. The V and J ends lost 6 bases and 6 bases, in that order; junction bases with no gene match: 8. For the CDR3, the DNA is TGCGCCAGCAGCCCATTCCCTAGCGGCAATGAGCAGTTCTTC. Translated: CASSPFPSGNEQFF.

V is TRBV9 and J is TRBJ2-5, with TRBD1 as a possible D gene (5 bases). V was trimmed by 8 bases and J by 2 bases, leaving 46 bases between them. Germline CDR1 and CDR2: SGDLS and YYNGEE. The CDR3 has 24 residues. CDR3 amino acids: CARKVIPAPRGRSCRSDSQETQYF. The CDR3 nucleotides read TGTGCCAGGAAGGTGATACCCGCCCCGAGAGGCCGTTCGTGTCGAAGTGACAGTCAAGAGACCCAGTACTTC.

About this clone: At one end the junction does not follow the germline gene, possibly because of a read error. The rearrangement links TRBV7-7 to TRBJ2-1; 8 bases line up with TRBD2. The CDR3 is 15 residues long. The germline V gene encodes CDR1 SSHAT and CDR2 FNYEAQ (reference sequence). The CDR3 DNA sequence: TGTGCTAGCAGTCGGGGGGGCGGGGGCGGCAATGAGCAGTTCTTC. Its protein is CASSRGGGGGNEQFF.

The chain employs TRBV28 and TRBJ2-7; 8 bases fit TRBD1. Germline CDR1 and CDR2: MDHEN and SYDVKM. V gave up 6 bases and J gave up 3 bases; unmatched junction bases: 10. This CDR3 has 15 amino acids. The DNA of the CDR3 is TGTGCCAGCAGATATCGACAGGGGCTGAACTACGAGCAGTACTTC. Residues: CASRYRQGLNYEQYF.

The gene calls are TRBV18 and TRBJ1-2; TRBD1 matches 9 bases. The J segment lost 5 bases and the V segment lost 3 bases, leaving 1 base of the junction unmatched. The CDR3 has 13 residues. Germline V gene lookup returns CDR1 KGHSH and CDR2 LQKENI. The CDR3 spells CASSPGTGYGYTF. In DNA form, the CDR3 reads TGTGCCAGCTCACCCGGGACAGGGTATGGCTACACCTTC.

This chain links TRBV28 with TRBJ1-4; 7 nucleotides agree with TRBD1. Germline V gene data show CDR1 as MDHEN and CDR2 as SYDVKM. With 10 bases clipped from V and 8 bases from J, the junction kept 10 bases outside the gene matches. The CDR3 has 13 amino acids. The DNA for the CDR3 is TGTGCCACCAGCAAGGGGGCTGGAGAAAAACTGTTTTTT. Translating gives CATSKGAGEKLFF.

J is TRBJ1-2 and V is TRBV7-9; 7 bases fit TRBD1. The length of the CDR3 is 16 residues. Trimming cost V 4 bases and J 1 base; bases outside gene matches: 9. CDR1 SEHNR and CDR2 FQNEAQ come from the germline V gene (reference sequence). CDR3: CASSSDRTGLNYGYTF. DNA of the CDR3: TGTGCCAGCAGCTCAGACCGGACAGGACTTAACTATGGCTACACCTTC.

This chain links TRBV11-2 with TRBJ1-2, with D unclear. CDR1 and CDR2 (germline): SGHAT, FQNNGV. The CDR3 is 13 amino acids. Trimming took off 0 bases at V and 8 bases at J, with 10 bases between the two ends. CDR3 DNA: TGTGCCAGCAGCTTAGAGGGAGGGCTGGGCTACACCTTC. It specifies CASSLEGGLGYTF.

The chain couples TRBV5-1 to TRBJ1-5; 11 positions agree with TRBD1. The CDR3 length is 15 residues. After removal of 10 bases from V and 6 bases from J, the junction contained 12 bases not matched to a gene. Germline V CDR1 and CDR2: SGHRS, YFSETQ. CDR3 sequence reads: CAYTIRTGGCQPQHF. In DNA, the CDR3 is TGCGCCTACACGATCAGGACAGGGGGCTGTCAGCCCCAGCATTTT.

V and J are TRBV6-5 and TRBJ2-3; no clear D. Germline V gives CDR1 MNHEY, CDR2 SVGAGI. The CDR3 loop spans 11 amino acids. Trimming stripped 7 bases from V and 6 bases from J, with 8 bases between. The CDR3 protein is CASKSFDTQYF. The CDR3 DNA sequence: TGTGCCAGCAAAAGCTTCGATACGCAGTATTTT.

The V and J genes are TRBV30 and TRBJ2-3; 8 bases fit TRBD2. The CDR3 covers 16 residues. V trimming: 3 bases; J trimming: 4 bases; junction bases outside the gene matches: 12. Germline V lookup: CDR1 GTSNPN, CDR2 SVGIG (reference sequence). The CDR3 bases are TGTGCCTGGAGCCCGGGACTAGTGGGTTTAGCAGATACGCAGTATTTT. Protein product: CAWSPGLVGLADTQYF.

V and J are TRBV30 and TRBJ1-5; no clear D gene. Germline CDR1 and CDR2: GTSNPN and SVGIG (reference sequence). V was cut by 0 bases and J by 5 bases, with 5 bases left in between. This CDR3 is built from 12 residues. The CDR3 DNA follows: TGTGCCTGGAGTGTACGGGATCAGCCCCAGCATTTT. This codes for CAWSVRDQPQHF. Based on the CDR3 plus reference TRBV30 and TRBJ1-5, the full variable domain is SQTIHQWPATLVQPVGSPLSLECTVEGTSNPNLYWYRQAAGRGLQLLFYSVGIGQISSEVPQNLSASRPQDRQFILSSKKLLLSDSGFYLCAWSVRDQPQHFGDGTRLSIL.

This chain links TRBV9 with TRBJ2-3; 9 nucleotides agree with TRBD1. CDR1 is SGDLS and CDR2 is YYNGEE in the germline V gene. The length of the CDR3 is 14 residues. The junction had 7 bases not matched to a gene; V was cut back by 3 bases and J by 8 bases. Here the CDR3 DNA reads TGTGCCAGCAGCGATGACAGGGGGAGGGGTACGCAGTATTTT. This sequence encodes CASSDDRGRGTQYF. Supplemented by reference TRBV9 and TRBJ2-3, the full variable domain reads DSGVTQTPKHLITATGQRVTLRCSPRSGDLSVYWYQQSLDQGLQFLIQYYNGEERAKGNILERFSAQQFPDLHSELNLSSLELGDSALYFCASSDDRGRGTQYFGPGTRLTVL.

This rearrangement joins TRBV30 to TRBJ2-2; 9 bases line up with TRBD2. This CDR3 comprises 14 residues. Looked up from germline, CDR1 is GTSNPN and CDR2 is SVGIG (reference sequence). J was trimmed by 4 bases and V by 4 bases; bases with no gene match: 4. CDR3 protein: CAWMRGGITGELFF. The CDR3 region has the DNA TGTGCCTGGATGCGGGGGGGGATCACCGGGGAGCTGTTTTTT.

The chain links TRBV5-5 to TRBJ2-7; 7 positions agree with TRBD1. The CDR3 is 15 residues long. Germline values: CDR1 SGHKS, CDR2 YYEKEE (reference sequence). The J segment lost 0 bases and the V segment lost 0 bases, leaving 3 bases of the junction unmatched. DNA of the CDR3: TGTGCCAGCAGCTTGGCCGGGACAGTCTCCTACGAGCAGTACTTC. Amino acid sequence: CASSLAGTVSYEQYF.

The chain links TRBV7-9 to TRBJ2-1; TRBD2 aligns across 8 bases. The CDR3 is made up of 15 amino acids. J lost 3 bases, V lost 6 bases, and 7 bases had no gene match. Per germline, CDR1 SEHNR and CDR2 FQNEAQ (reference sequence). CDR3 DNA: TGTGCCAGCAGTTGGACTAGCCCCTTCTACAATGAGCAGTTCTTC. This encodes CASSWTSPFYNEQFF. Drawing the rest from reference TRBV7-9 and TRBJ2-1, the complete variable domain is DTGVSQNPRHKITKRGQNVTFRCDPISEHNRLYWYRQTLGQGPEFLTYFQNEAQLEKSRLLSDRFSAERPKGSFSTLEIQRTEQGDSAMYLCASSWTSPFYNEQFFGPGTRLTVL.

J is TRBJ2-7 and V is TRBV2; D might be TRBD1 (6 bases). Looked up from germline, CDR1 is SNHLY and CDR2 is FYNNEI. Trimming pared 4 bases from V and 2 bases from J, leaving 12 bases between. This CDR3 is built from 14 residues. The chain's CDR3 is CASSADRTPYEQYF. As DNA, the CDR3 is TGTGCCAGCAGTGCAGACAGGACCCCCTACGAGCAGTACTTC.

The J gene is TRBJ2-1, the V gene TRBV5-1, with D unclear. Germline-derived CDR1 and CDR2 are SGHRS and YFSETQ. This CDR3 is built from 12 residues. V was shortened by 0 bases and J by 8 bases, with 6 bases between the two germline ends. The chain's CDR3 is CASSLEAYEQFF. The CDR3, as DNA: TGCGCCAGCAGCTTGGAAGCCTATGAGCAGTTCTTC.

The V and J genes are TRBV28 and TRBJ2-5; 8 nucleotides align to TRBD2. The length of the CDR3 is 17 residues. Germline loops: CDR1 MDHEN, CDR2 SYDVKM. Trimming cost V 5 bases and J 1 base; bases outside gene matches: 12. The CDR3 DNA reads as TGTGCCAGCAGTATCCCCGCCGGGACTAGTGGCCAAGAGACCCAGTACTTC. Translating it yields CASSIPAGTSGQETQYF. Together with reference TRBV28 and TRBJ2-5, the CDR3 gives the full variable domain: DVKVTQSSRYLVKRTGEKVFLECVQDMDHENMFWYRQDPGLGLRLIYFSYDVKMKEKGDIPEGYSVSREKKERFSLILESASTNQTSMYLCASSIPAGTSGQETQYFGPGTRLLVL.

The rearrangement joins TRBV12-5 to TRBJ2-7, with TRBD2 as a possible D gene (6 bases). Looked up from germline, CDR1 is LGHNT and CDR2 is FRNRAP. There are 14 residues in the CDR3. V was pared by 1 base and J by 3 bases, with 10 bases between. The CDR3 loop reads CASGLAGVSYEQYF. The CDR3 DNA follows: TGTGCTAGTGGTTTGGCGGGAGTAAGCTACGAGCAGTACTTC.

This chain uses TRBV20-1 with TRBJ1-1; D remains unclear. Germline CDR1 is DFQATT and CDR2 is SNEGSKA (reference sequence). The CDR3 sequence is 10 residues long. Trimming removed 5 bases from V and 7 bases from J, with 8 bases in between. The CDR3 loop is CSAYLREAFF. DNA for the CDR3: TGCAGTGCTTATCTCCGTGAAGCTTTCTTT.

The chain carries TRBV19 and TRBJ2-2, with D maybe TRBD1 (5 bases). Per the germline V gene, CDR1 is LNHDA and CDR2 is SQIVND (reference sequence). Trimming removed 1 base at V and 5 bases at J, with 11 bases between. The CDR3 runs 15 residues. The CDR3 spells CASSIGSGWTGELFF. The CDR3, as DNA: TGTGCCAGTAGTATAGGTTCAGGGTGGACCGGGGAGCTGTTTTTT.

The CDR3 bases are TGTGCCACCCGGGAGGACTCTGGAAACACCATATATTTT. It encodes CATREDSGNTIYF. The chain is built from TRBV10-3 and TRBJ1-3, with no clear D. Trimming pared 10 bases from V and 0 bases from J, leaving 10 bases between. Germline V gene lookup returns CDR1 ENHRY and CDR2 SYGVKD. The CDR3 spans 13 residues.

The chain joins TRBV21-1 to TRBJ1-4. TRBV21-1 is a listed pseudogene. This CDR3 has 9 amino acids. The CDR3 is CASTRKLFF. The CDR3 DNA reads TGTGCCAGCACCCGAAAACTGTTTTTT.

The V call is TRBV2, the J call TRBJ2-3; TRBD1 matches 7 bases. From germline, CDR1 is SNHLY and CDR2 FYNNEI. V gave up 5 bases and J gave up 4 bases; unmatched junction bases: 15. The CDR3 has 17 amino acids. CDR3: CASSRSDRDHTPDTQYF. CDR3 DNA sequence: TGTGCCAGCAGTAGGAGCGACAGGGATCACACCCCAGATACGCAGTATTTT.